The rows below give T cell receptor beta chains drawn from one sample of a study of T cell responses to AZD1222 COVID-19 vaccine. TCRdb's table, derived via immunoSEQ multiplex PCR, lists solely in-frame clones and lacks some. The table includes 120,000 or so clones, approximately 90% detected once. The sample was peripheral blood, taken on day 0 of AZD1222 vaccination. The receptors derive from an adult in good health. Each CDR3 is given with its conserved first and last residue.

cdr3_aa: CASSHSTDTQYF
j_call: TRBJ2-3
v_call: TRBV4-1

cdr3_aa: CASSNQGQGYGYTF
j_call: TRBJ1-2
v_call: TRBV2

cdr3_aa: CASSYFGQGAGELFF
j_call: TRBJ2-2
v_call: TRBV6-2/TRBV6-3

cdr3_aa: CASSRGGVVTEAFF
j_call: TRBJ1-1
v_call: TRBV5-1

cdr3_aa: CASSETNLGTEAFF
j_call: TRBJ1-1
v_call: TRBV2

cdr3_aa: CASSLRQGWGNEKLFF
j_call: TRBJ1-4
v_call: TRBV11-2

cdr3_aa: CASPGADGYTF
j_call: TRBJ1-2
v_call: TRBV13

cdr3_aa: CASSPVRLAGGNTDTQYF
j_call: TRBJ2-3
v_call: TRBV28

cdr3_aa: CASSLLGGGTGELFF
j_call: TRBJ2-2
v_call: TRBV27

cdr3_aa: CASTIGAGGGEQFF
j_call: TRBJ2-1
v_call: TRBV6-5

cdr3_aa: CASSTPLDYWASGPYEQYF
j_call: TRBJ2-7
v_call: TRBV6-2/TRBV6-3

cdr3_aa: CASSYSWDGRNSPLHF
j_call: TRBJ1-6
v_call: TRBV6-5

cdr3_aa: CASSQQPATNEKLFF
j_call: TRBJ1-4
v_call: TRBV5-1

cdr3_aa: CASSLSPGGNTGELFF
j_call: TRBJ2-2
v_call: TRBV18

cdr3_aa: CASSQGSSNTEAFF
j_call: TRBJ1-1
v_call: TRBV4-3

cdr3_aa: CSVDVPKANYGYTF
j_call: TRBJ1-2
v_call: TRBV29-1

cdr3_aa: CASSPITAPDTEAFF
j_call: TRBJ1-1
v_call: TRBV18

cdr3_aa: CASSLAGASTDTQYF
j_call: TRBJ2-3
v_call: TRBV7-8

cdr3_aa: CASSLDRTSSTDTQYF
j_call: TRBJ2-3
v_call: TRBV5-1

cdr3_aa: CASSPSGTVAKNIQYF
j_call: TRBJ2-4
v_call: TRBV18

cdr3_aa: CASSQQDSVSYGYTF
j_call: TRBJ1-2
v_call: TRBV4-1

cdr3_aa: CATSDGGPSDTQYF
j_call: TRBJ2-3
v_call: TRBV24-1

cdr3_aa: CASSLGNGTAAYEQYF
j_call: TRBJ2-7
v_call: TRBV11-2

cdr3_aa: CASSLVLAGVEGELFF
j_call: TRBJ2-2
v_call: TRBV28

cdr3_aa: CATSDLEDEQFF
j_call: TRBJ2-1
v_call: TRBV24-1

cdr3_aa: CASSYSAGGLAGELFF
j_call: TRBJ2-2
v_call: TRBV6-5

cdr3_aa: CASKGGVNLNTEAFF
j_call: TRBJ1-1
v_call: TRBV19

cdr3_aa: CASSLGAGTYGYTF
j_call: TRBJ1-2
v_call: TRBV5-1

cdr3_aa: CASSPISTGTRGNSPLHF
j_call: TRBJ1-6
v_call: TRBV18

cdr3_aa: CASTPDPNIQYF
j_call: TRBJ2-4
v_call: TRBV28